The 19 T cell receptor beta chains listed next were all sequenced from one sample in a study of T cells after yellow fever vaccination. TCRdb called the 5' RACE reads again in MiXCR, with one record for every CDR3 protein. The profile shows 230,000 or so distinct CDR3 sequences, approximately 3.8% of them singletons. Sequenced material: PBMCs, taken 15 days after the yellow fever booster vaccination. These receptors all stem from a man aged 18 to 30 who received the YFV17D yellow fever vaccine.

At least ten counts were recorded for this clonotype. The chain is built from TRBV11-2 and TRBJ2-3; D is undetermined. The CDR3 is 16 residues long. The V end lost 6 bases, the J end lost 0 bases, and 16 bases lay between the germline ends. Germline values: CDR1 SGHAT, CDR2 FQNNGV. The CDR3 DNA follows: TGTGCCAGCAGGTATACGGGCAGGACCAGCACAGATACGCAGTATTTT. Residues: CASRYTGRTSTDTQYF.

The chain employs TRBV20-1 and TRBJ2-1; D is tentatively TRBD1 or TRBD2 (6 bases each). V shed 2 bases and J shed 15 bases, with 23 bases lying between them. The CDR3 is 14 residues long. Germline V gene data show CDR1 as DFQATT and CDR2 as SNEGSKA (reference sequence). The CDR3 spells CSARPETDSQGLFF. The CDR3 nucleotides read TGCAGTGCTAGACCGGAAACGGACTCACAGGGACTGTTCTTC.

This clonotype was detected ten times or more. The CDR3 DNA sequence: TGCGCCAGCAGCTTCGGGACAGGGAACACTGAAGCTTTCTTT. Its translation: CASSFGTGNTEAFF. J is TRBJ1-1 and V is TRBV5-1; 8 bases line up with TRBD1. After removal of 2 bases from V and 1 base from J, the junction contained 1 base not matched to a gene. The CDR3 consists of 14 residues. Per the germline V gene, CDR1 is SGHRS and CDR2 is YFSETQ.

This clonotype was recorded many times. J is TRBJ2-3 and V is TRBV5-1; D gene uncertain. Germline CDR1 reads SGHRS; CDR2 reads YFSETQ. The CDR3 loop spans 12 amino acids. Trimming stripped 2 bases from V and 5 bases from J, with 6 bases between. The CDR3 sequence is CASSFSKDTQYF. CDR3 bases: TGCGCCAGCAGCTTTTCCAAAGATACGCAGTATTTT.

This clonotype was observed many times. This sequence joins TRBV12-3 or TRBV12-4 and TRBJ2-2, with D perhaps TRBD2 (5 bases). This CDR3 region has 14 residues. Trimming took off 3 bases at V and 6 bases at J, with 11 bases between the two ends. CDR3 amino acids: CASSLLEEAGELFF. In DNA, the CDR3 is TGTGCCAGCAGTTTGCTCGAGGAGGCCGGGGAGCTGTTTTTT.

This clonotype has a count of ten or more. The chain links TRBV7-9 to TRBJ2-7; D remains ambiguous. Germline V gene lookup returns CDR1 SEHNR and CDR2 FQNEAQ (reference sequence). The CDR3 spans 13 residues. Trimming shortened V by 1 base and J by 6 bases, and 10 bases separated the two germline ends. The CDR3: CASSLVSPAEQYF. Written as DNA, the CDR3 is TGTGCCAGCAGCTTAGTTTCCCCGGCCGAGCAGTACTTC.

At least ten counts were recorded for this clonotype. This chain connects TRBV7-9 to TRBJ2-7, with D tentatively TRBD1 (6 bases). There are 12 residues in the CDR3. Germline V lookup: CDR1 SEHNR, CDR2 FQNEAQ (reference sequence). V shed 1 base and J shed 5 bases, with 6 bases lying between them. The CDR3 region has the DNA TGTGCCAGCAGCTTAGACAGGGACGAGCAGTACGTC. It is translated as CASSLDRDEQYV.

As concerns this clonotype: A read error may explain this, as a much larger clone is one base away. The rearrangement uses TRBV6-5 and TRBJ1-1; maybe TRBD1 (6 bases). The CDR3 is made up of 15 amino acids. The germline gives CDR1 MNHEY, CDR2 SVGAGI. CDR3 amino acids: CASSRDRLLDTVAFF. The CDR3 DNA is TGTGCCAGCAGCCGTGACAGGCTCCTCGACACTGTAGCTTTCTTT.

This clonotype was recorded many times. The chain has TRBV6-1 and TRBJ1-3, with 7 bases aligning to TRBD1. With V trimmed by 2 bases and J by 0 bases, 7 bases remained unmatched. CDR1 is MNHNS, CDR2 SASEGT, per germline. This CDR3 spans 17 amino acids. The CDR3 DNA reads TGTGCCAGCAGTGAAATTGGGACAGCCAGCTCTGGAAACACCATATATTTT. Amino acids: CASSEIGTASSGNTIYF.

This clonotype was seen ten or more times. The CDR3: CASSSLAGGPIPYEQYF. The DNA for the CDR3 is TGTGCCAGCAGTTCCTTAGCGGGGGGCCCAATACCTTACGAGCAGTACTTC. The chain employs TRBV27 and TRBJ2-7; 10 bases align to TRBD2. V lost 4 bases, J lost 4 bases, and 13 bases stayed unmatched. Germline V gives CDR1 MNHEY, CDR2 SMNVEV (reference sequence). CDR3 length: 17 residues.

This clonotype was recorded at least ten times. The V call is TRBV5-1, the J call TRBJ2-1; 10 bases agree with TRBD1. The CDR3 length is 17 residues. Germline V gene sequence: CDR1 SGHRS, CDR2 YFSETQ. V lost 3 bases to trimming and J lost 0 bases; unmatched junction nucleotides: 6. CDR3 region: CASSSVGQGISYNEQFF. The CDR3 nucleotides read TGCGCCAGCAGCTCGGTGGGACAGGGGATCTCCTACAATGAGCAGTTCTTC.

The table lists this clonotype with many counts. The CDR3 DNA follows: TGTGCCAGCATCACGGTGGCAGCCAGCTCTGGGGCCAACGTCCTGACTTTC. This encodes CASITVAASSGANVLTF. V and J are TRBV6-2 or TRBV6-3 and TRBJ2-6; D is ambiguous. CDR1 is MNHEY and CDR2 is SVGEGT in the germline V gene. The CDR3 is 17 amino acids. With 7 bases removed from V and 0 bases from J, the gap between germline ends came to 16 bases.

This clonotype has at least ten counts. The chain employs TRBV12-3 or TRBV12-4 and TRBJ1-1; D remains unclear. The V end was cut by 6 bases, the J end by 1 base, with 9 bases between. The CDR3 has 13 residues. In DNA, the CDR3 is TGTGCCAGCAGCTACTCACCGAACACTGAAGCTTTCTTT. It codes for CASSYSPNTEAFF.

There are many counts of this clonotype. This sequence joins TRBV7-2 and TRBJ2-1, with unresolved D. CDR1 is SGHTA and CDR2 is FQGNSA in the germline V gene. With 3 bases removed from V and 15 bases from J, the gap between germline ends came to 24 bases. The CDR3 covers 15 residues. CDR3: CASSFGFGLPSAPFF. CDR3 coding DNA: TGTGCCAGCAGCTTTGGCTTCGGTCTGCCGTCAGCGCCGTTCTTC.

There are many counts of this clonotype. This chain connects TRBV14 to TRBJ2-5, with D perhaps matching TRBD2 (5 bases). Trimming removed 6 bases at V and 5 bases at J, with 13 bases between. Looked up from germline, CDR1 is SGHDN and CDR2 is FVKESK. The CDR3 totals 13 residues. CDR3 DNA: TGTGCCAGCAGGAGAATGGGGAGCGAGACCCAGTACTTC. Its translation: CASRRMGSETQYF. Complete variable domain (other parts from reference TRBV14 and TRBJ2-5): EAGVTQFPSHSVIEKGQTVTLRCDPISGHDNLYWYRRVMGKEIKFLLHFVKESKQDESGMPNNRFLAERTGGTYSTLKVQPAELEDSGVYFCASRRMGSETQYFGPGTRLLVL.

This clonotype was counted many times. The rearrangement joins TRBV6-6 to TRBJ2-1, with D hard to call. V lost 5 bases, J lost 0 bases, and 5 bases lay in between. This CDR3 has 13 residues. CDR1 MNHNY and CDR2 SVGAGI come from the germline V gene (reference sequence). In DNA form, the CDR3 reads TGTGCCAGCAGTGAAAGCTCCTACAATGAGCAGTTCTTC. The encoded protein is CASSESSYNEQFF.

This clonotype was observed at least ten times. The chain carries TRBV14 and TRBJ2-5; D may be TRBD1 (5 bases). Trimming left V 0 bases short and J 5 bases short, with 10 bases between. The CDR3 runs 14 residues. Germline-derived CDR1 and CDR2 are SGHDN and FVKESK. CDR3 protein: CASSQEVRDETQYF. Written as DNA, the CDR3 is TGTGCCAGCAGCCAAGAAGTCAGGGATGAGACCCAGTACTTC.

This clonotype was seen ten or more times. The V call is TRBV4-3, the J call TRBJ2-3; no clear D gene. The CDR3 runs to 14 residues. V shed 0 bases and J shed 0 bases, with 4 bases lying between them. CDR1 and CDR2 from the germline V gene are LGHNA and YSLEER. The CDR3 spells CASSQEVSTDTQYF. The CDR3 DNA sequence: TGCGCCAGCAGCCAAGAGGTCAGCACAGATACGCAGTATTTT.

This clonotype was seen a handful of times. An end of the junction differs from the germline gene, which may be a read error. The chain couples TRBV7-7 to TRBJ2-5; D may correspond to TRBD1 or TRBD2 (6 bases each). The CDR3 length is 17 residues. Germline lookup yields CDR1 SSHAT and CDR2 FNYEAQ (reference sequence). The CDR3 protein is CASSLAVGGPIQETQYF. The CDR3 DNA follows: TGTGCTAGCAGCTTAGCTGTCGGGGGCCCCATCCAAGAGACCCAGTACTTC.